Below, 2 T cell receptor beta chains from the same sample are listed, as sequenced in a study of T cells in women clearing cervical HPV infection. Sequencing was performed with immunoSEQ multiplex PCR; in TCRdb, only in-frame clones are kept and a portion is missing. This repertoire comprises approximately 30,000 clones; its ten largest clones make up 3.5%. Sequencing was carried out using blood buffy coat. The receptor source for this set is a woman aged 18-70 years with a cervical HPV16 infection that either progressed to CIN3+ or cleared (not recorded which).

About this clone itself: The CDR3 end is not reached by the read, which stops 3 residues before it; the germline J gene fills it in. V usage is TRBV2 and J usage is TRBJ1-2; D remains ambiguous. The V end was cut by 6 bases, the J end by 3 bases, with 11 bases between. Germline CDR1 is SNHLY and CDR2 is FYNNEI. This CDR3 has 13 amino acids. The chain's CDR3 is CASSTDTDYGYTF. The DNA read from the CDR3 is TGTGCCAGCAGCACAGACACTGACTATGGC.

Turning to this clone: The read ends 3 residues shy of where the CDR3 ends; the end is completed using the germline J gene. The chain combines TRBV19 with TRBJ1-2; D gene ambiguous. Germline values: CDR1 LNHDA, CDR2 SQIVND (reference sequence). The CDR3 contains 14 residues. V lost 3 bases to trimming and J lost 4 bases, with 12 bases between them. Partial CDR3 DNA: TGTGCCAGTAGTATCGCCACAGAAAGCTATGGC. Translating gives CASSIATESYG. The full CDR3 protein reads CASSIATESYGYTF.